The TCR beta chain under discussion was sequenced for a study of control samples from healthy donors and cancer patients. Clones were sequenced by immunoSEQ multiplex PCR, and TCRdb holds only the in-frame ones, with some missing. The sample holds 150,000 to 200,000 clones, approximately 90% seen once. The CDR3 is made up of 14 amino acids. V was cut by 2 bases and J by 4 bases, with 11 bases left in between. CDR1 and CDR2 (germline): SGHTA, FQGNSA. Material for sequencing was blood. This clonotype was obtained from a young man in good health. This sequence joins TRBV7-2 and TRBJ1-1, with a weak D call TRBD1 (5 bases). This CDR3 reads CASSLKQGGTEAFF. The CDR3, as DNA: TGTGCCAGCAGCTTAAAGCAGGGAGGCACTGAAGCTTTCTTT.